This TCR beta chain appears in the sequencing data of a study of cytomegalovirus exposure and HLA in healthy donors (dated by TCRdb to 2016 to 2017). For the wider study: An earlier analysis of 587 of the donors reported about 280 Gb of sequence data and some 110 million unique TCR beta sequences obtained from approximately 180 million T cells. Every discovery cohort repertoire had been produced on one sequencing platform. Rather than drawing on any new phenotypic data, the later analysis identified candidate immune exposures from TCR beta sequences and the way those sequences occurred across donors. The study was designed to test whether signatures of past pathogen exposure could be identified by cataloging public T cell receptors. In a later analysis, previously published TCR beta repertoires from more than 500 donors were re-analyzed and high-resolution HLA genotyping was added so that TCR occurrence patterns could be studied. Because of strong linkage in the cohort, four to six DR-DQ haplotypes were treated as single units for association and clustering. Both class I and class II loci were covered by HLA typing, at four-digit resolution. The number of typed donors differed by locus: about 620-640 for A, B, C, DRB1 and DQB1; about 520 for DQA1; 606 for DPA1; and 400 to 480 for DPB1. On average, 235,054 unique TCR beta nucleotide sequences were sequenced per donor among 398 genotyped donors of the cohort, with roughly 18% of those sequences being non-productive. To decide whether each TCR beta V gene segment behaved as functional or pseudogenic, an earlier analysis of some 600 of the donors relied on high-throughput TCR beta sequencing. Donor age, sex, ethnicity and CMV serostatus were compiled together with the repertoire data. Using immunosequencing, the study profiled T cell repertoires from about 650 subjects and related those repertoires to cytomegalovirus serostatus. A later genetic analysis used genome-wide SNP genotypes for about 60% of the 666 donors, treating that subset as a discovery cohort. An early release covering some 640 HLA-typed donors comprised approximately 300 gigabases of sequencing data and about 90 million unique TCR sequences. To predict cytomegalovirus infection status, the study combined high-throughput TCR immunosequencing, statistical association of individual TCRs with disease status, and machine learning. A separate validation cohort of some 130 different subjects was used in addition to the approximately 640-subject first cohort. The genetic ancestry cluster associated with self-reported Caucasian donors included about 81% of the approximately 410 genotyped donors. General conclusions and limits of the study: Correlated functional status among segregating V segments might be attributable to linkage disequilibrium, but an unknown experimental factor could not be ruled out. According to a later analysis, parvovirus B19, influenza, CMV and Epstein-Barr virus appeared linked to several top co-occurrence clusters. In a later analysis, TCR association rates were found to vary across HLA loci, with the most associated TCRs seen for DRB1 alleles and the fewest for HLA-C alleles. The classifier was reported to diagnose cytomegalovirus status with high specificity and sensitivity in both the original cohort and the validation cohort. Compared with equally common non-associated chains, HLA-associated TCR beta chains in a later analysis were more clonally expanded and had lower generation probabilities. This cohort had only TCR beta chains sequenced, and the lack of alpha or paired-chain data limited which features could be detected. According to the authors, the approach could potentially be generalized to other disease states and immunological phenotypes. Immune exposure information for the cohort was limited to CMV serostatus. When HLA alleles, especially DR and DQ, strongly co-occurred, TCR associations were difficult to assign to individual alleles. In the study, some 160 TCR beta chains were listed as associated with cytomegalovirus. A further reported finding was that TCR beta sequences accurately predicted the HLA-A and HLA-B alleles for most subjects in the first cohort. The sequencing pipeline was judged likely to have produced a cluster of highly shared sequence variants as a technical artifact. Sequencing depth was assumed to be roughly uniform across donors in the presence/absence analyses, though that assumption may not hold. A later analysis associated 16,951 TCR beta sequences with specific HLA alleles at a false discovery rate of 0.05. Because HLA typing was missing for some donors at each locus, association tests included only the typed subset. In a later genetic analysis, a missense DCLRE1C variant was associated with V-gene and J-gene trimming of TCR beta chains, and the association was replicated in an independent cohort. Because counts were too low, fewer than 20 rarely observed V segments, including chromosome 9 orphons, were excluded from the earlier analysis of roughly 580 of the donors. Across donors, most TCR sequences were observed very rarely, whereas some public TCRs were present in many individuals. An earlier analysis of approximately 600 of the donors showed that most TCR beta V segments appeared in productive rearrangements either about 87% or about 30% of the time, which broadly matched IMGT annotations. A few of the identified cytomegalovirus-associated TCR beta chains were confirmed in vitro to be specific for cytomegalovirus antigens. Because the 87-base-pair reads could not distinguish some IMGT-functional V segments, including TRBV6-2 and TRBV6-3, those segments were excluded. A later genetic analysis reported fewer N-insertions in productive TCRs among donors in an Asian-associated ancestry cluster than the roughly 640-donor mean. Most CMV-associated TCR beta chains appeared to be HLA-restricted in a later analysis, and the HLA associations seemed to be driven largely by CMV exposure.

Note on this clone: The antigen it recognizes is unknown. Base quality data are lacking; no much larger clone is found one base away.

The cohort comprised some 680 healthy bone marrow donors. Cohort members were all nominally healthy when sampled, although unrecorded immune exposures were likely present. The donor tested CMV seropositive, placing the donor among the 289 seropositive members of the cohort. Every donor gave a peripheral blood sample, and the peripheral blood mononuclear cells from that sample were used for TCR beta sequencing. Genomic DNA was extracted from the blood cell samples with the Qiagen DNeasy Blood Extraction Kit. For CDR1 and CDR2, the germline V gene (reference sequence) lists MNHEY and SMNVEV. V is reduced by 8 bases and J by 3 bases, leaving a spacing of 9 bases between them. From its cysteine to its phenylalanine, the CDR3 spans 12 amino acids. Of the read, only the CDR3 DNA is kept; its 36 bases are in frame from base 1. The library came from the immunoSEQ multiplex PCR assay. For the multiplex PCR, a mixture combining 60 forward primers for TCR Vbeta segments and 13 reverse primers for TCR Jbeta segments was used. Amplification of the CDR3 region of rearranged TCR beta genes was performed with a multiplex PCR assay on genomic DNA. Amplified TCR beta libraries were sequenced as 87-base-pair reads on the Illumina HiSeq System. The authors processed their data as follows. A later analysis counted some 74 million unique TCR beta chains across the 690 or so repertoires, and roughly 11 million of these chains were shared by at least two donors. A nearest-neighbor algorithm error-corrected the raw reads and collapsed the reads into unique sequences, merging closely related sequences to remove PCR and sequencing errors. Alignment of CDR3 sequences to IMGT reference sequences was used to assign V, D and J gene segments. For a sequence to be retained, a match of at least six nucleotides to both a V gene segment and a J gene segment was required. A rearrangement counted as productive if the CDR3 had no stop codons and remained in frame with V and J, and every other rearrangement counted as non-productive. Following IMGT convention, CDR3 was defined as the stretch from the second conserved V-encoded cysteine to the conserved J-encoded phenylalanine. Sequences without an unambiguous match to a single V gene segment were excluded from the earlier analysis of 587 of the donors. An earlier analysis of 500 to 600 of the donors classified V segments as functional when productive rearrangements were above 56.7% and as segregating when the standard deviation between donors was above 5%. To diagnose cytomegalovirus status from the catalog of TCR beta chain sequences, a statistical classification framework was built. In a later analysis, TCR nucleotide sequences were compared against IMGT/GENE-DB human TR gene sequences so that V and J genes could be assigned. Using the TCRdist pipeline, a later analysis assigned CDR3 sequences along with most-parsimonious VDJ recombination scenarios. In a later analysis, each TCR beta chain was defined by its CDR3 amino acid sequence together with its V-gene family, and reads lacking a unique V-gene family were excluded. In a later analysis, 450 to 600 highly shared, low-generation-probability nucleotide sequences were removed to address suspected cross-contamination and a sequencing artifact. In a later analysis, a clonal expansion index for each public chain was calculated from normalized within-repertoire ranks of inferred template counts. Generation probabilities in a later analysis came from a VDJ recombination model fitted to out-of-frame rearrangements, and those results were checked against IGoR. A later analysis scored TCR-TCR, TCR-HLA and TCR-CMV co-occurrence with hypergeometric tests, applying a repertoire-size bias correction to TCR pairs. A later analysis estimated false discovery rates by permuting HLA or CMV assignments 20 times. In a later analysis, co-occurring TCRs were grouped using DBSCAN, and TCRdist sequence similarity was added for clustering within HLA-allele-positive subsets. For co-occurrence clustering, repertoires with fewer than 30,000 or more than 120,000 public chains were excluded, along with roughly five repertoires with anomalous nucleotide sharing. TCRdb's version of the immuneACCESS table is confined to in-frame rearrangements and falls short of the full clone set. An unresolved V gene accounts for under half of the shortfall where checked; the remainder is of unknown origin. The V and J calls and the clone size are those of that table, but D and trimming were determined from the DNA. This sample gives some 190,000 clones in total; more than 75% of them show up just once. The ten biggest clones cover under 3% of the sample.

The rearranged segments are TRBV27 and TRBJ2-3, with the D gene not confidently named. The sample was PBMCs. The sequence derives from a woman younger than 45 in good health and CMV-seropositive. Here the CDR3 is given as CASAFRTDTQYF. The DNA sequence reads TGTGCCAGCGCCTTCCGGACAGATACGCAGTATTTT.